A selection of T cell receptor beta chains follows, all from one sample in a study of cytomegalovirus exposure and HLA in healthy donors. Method: immunoSEQ multiplex PCR; TCRdb's copy keeps in-frame clones and lacks some. Counted here are about 160,000 clones, about three quarters occurring once; the ten biggest clones make up just under 1%. Sequenced: PBMCs. These receptors all stem from a woman aged 45 to 65 in good health and CMV-seropositive. Each CDR3 is given with its conserved first and last residue. A D gene is named only where the DNA matches it firmly. Only some rows state a clone size, as once, few, many or a class for expanded clones.

d_gene: TRBD1
abundance: -
j_gene: TRBJ1-3
v_gene: TRBV19
CDR3aa: CASTSTGERSGNTIYF
CDR3nt: TGTGCCAGTACATCGACAGGGGAACGGTCTGGAAACACCATATATTTT

d_gene: TRBD2
abundance: -
j_gene: TRBJ2-5
v_gene: TRBV7-9
CDR3aa: CASSPRGTSGETQYF
CDR3nt: TGTGCCAGCAGCCCCCGGGGGACTAGCGGTGAGACCCAGTACTTC

d_gene: TRBD1
abundance: -
j_gene: TRBJ2-1
v_gene: TRBV5-1
CDR3aa: CASSRRTGVEQVF
CDR3nt: TGCGCCAGCAGCCGTCGAACAGGGGTCGAGCAGGTCTTC

d_gene: TRBD1
abundance: -
j_gene: TRBJ2-7
v_gene: TRBV15
CDR3aa: CATSKDRGPYEQYF
CDR3nt: TGTGCCACCAGCAAAGACAGGGGGCCCTACGAGCAGTACTTC

d_gene: TRBD1
abundance: once
j_gene: TRBJ2-7
v_gene: TRBV5-1
CDR3aa: CASSLAGTGGDEQYF
CDR3nt: TGCGCCAGCAGCTTGGCCGGGACAGGGGGAGACGAGCAGTACTTC

d_gene: -
abundance: -
j_gene: TRBJ2-7
v_gene: TRBV4-2
CDR3aa: CASSQEAQKEDYEQYF
CDR3nt: TGTGCCAGCAGCCAAGAAGCCCAGAAAGAGGACTACGAGCAGTACTTC

d_gene: TRBD1
abundance: -
j_gene: TRBJ1-1
v_gene: TRBV4-1
CDR3aa: CASSQGGTAPSTGTEAFF
CDR3nt: TGCGCCAGCAGCCAAGGGGGGACAGCTCCATCAACGGGAACTGAAGCTTTCTTT

d_gene: TRBD2
abundance: -
j_gene: TRBJ2-5
v_gene: TRBV4-1
CDR3aa: CASSQDPSGGAWETQYF
CDR3nt: TGCGCCAGCAGCCAAGACCCTAGCGGGGGGGCCTGGGAGACCCAGTACTTC

d_gene: TRBD2
abundance: once
j_gene: TRBJ2-4
v_gene: TRBV7-2
CDR3aa: CASSLRAGLAKNIQYF
CDR3nt: TGTGCCAGCAGCCTCCGAGCGGGACTAGCCAAAAACATTCAGTACTTC

d_gene: -
abundance: -
j_gene: TRBJ1-1
v_gene: TRBV6-5
CDR3aa: CASSPSWGPDPEAFF
CDR3nt: TGTGCCAGCAGTCCAAGTTGGGGCCCGGATCCTGAAGCTTTCTTT

d_gene: -
abundance: once
j_gene: TRBJ2-1
v_gene: TRBV7-9
CDR3aa: CASSLRDNSNNEQFF
CDR3nt: TGTGCCAGCAGCCTTCGGGACAATTCGAACAATGAGCAGTTCTTC

d_gene: TRBD1
abundance: -
j_gene: TRBJ1-6
v_gene: TRBV7-2
CDR3aa: CASSFMDRGTSPLHF
CDR3nt: TGTGCCAGCAGCTTTATGGACAGGGGTACCTCACCCCTCCACTTT

d_gene: -
abundance: -
j_gene: TRBJ1-1
v_gene: TRBV5-3
CDR3aa: CARSGNRAKNTEAFF
CDR3nt: TGTGCCAGAAGCGGGAACAGGGCGAAGAACACTGAAGCTTTCTTT

d_gene: -
abundance: -
j_gene: TRBJ1-2
v_gene: TRBV21-1
CDR3aa: CASNTQRGPNYGYTF
CDR3nt: TGTGCCAGCAACACCCAAAGGGGCCCGAACTATGGCTACACCTTC

d_gene: -
abundance: -
j_gene: TRBJ1-4
v_gene: TRBV5-1
CDR3aa: CASSAGPTNEKLFF
CDR3nt: TGCGCCAGCAGCGCGGGGCCGACTAATGAAAAACTGTTTTTT

d_gene: TRBD2
abundance: -
j_gene: TRBJ2-3
v_gene: TRBV27
CDR3aa: CASVAPGLAVAGLPTQYF
CDR3nt: TGTGCCAGTGTGGCCCCGGGACTAGCGGTTGCTGGCTTGCCTACGCAGTATTTT

d_gene: TRBD1
abundance: few
j_gene: TRBJ1-2
v_gene: TRBV5-1
CDR3aa: CASSDEQGPTAYGYTF
CDR3nt: TGCGCCAGCAGCGACGAACAGGGGCCCACGGCCTATGGCTACACCTTC